Listed here are 21 T cell receptor beta chains from one sample, sequenced in a study of CXCR3-negative and CXCR3-positive naive CD8 T cells. Study-level points and caveats: A higher hydrophobicity marked the TRB CDR3s of CXCR3-positive naive cells versus CXCR3-negative naive cells.

For these TCRs, the target antigens are not known. Carrying UMI labels, the TRB cDNA libraries were prepared through 5' RACE. TCRdb re-called the 5' RACE reads; one entry per CDR3 protein, DNA not given. The table lists about 120,000 distinct CDR3 sequences. What was sequenced was naive CXCR3+ CD8+ T cells from blood. Subset: CD45RO-CCR7+CD27+CD95- naive CD8+ T cells expressing CXCR3 (TNR3+). The receptors stem from a human donor in good health. Some clones in this sample may be carry-over from other donors' samples.

The V and J genes are TRBV7-9 and TRBJ2-5; no DNA is available, so the TRBD1 call from TCRdb remains unchecked. Germline loops: CDR1 SEHNR, CDR2 FQNEAQ (reference sequence). The CDR3 contains 15 residues. The chain's CDR3 is CASSFPGAGDRTQYF.

The chain employs TRBV7-6 and TRBJ2-1; there is no DNA to check the TCRdb D call of TRBD2. Germline V lookup: CDR1 SGHVS, CDR2 FNYEAQ. The CDR3 is 15 residues long. The CDR3 reads CASSLASGGVYEQFF. The full variable domain, rest sourced from reference TRBV7-6 and TRBJ2-1, is GAGVSQSPRYKVTKRGQDVALRCDPISGHVSLYWYRQALGQGPEFLTYFNYEAQQDKSGLPNDRFSAERPEGSISTLTIQRTEQRDSAMYRCASSLASGGVYEQFFGPGTRLTVL.

The J gene is TRBJ2-1, the V gene TRBV5-1; lacking DNA, the TRBD2 call made by TCRdb goes unchecked. The CDR3 is 16 residues long. Germline CDR1 SGHRS, CDR2 YFSETQ. The CDR3: CASSWSAAGGYNEQFF.

The chain uses TRBV9 and TRBJ2-2; TCRdb reports TRBD2, a call that lacks DNA to check it against. The germline gives CDR1 SGDLS, CDR2 YYNGEE. The CDR3 length is 20 residues. CDR3: CASSVALASGNHANTGELFF. The variable domain in full, with the rest retrieved from reference TRBV9 and TRBJ2-2, is DSGVTQTPKHLITATGQRVTLRCSPRSGDLSVYWYQQSLDQGLQFLIQYYNGEERAKGNILERFSAQQFPDLHSELNLSSLELGDSALYFCASSVALASGNHANTGELFFGEGSRLTVL.

J is TRBJ2-7 and V is TRBV5-1; as DNA is missing, the TRBD2 call by TCRdb cannot be tested. The CDR3 extends over 16 amino acids. Germline lookup yields CDR1 SGHRS and CDR2 YFSETQ. CDR3 protein: CASSLEGSGLSYEQYF.

V gene TRBV27 combines with J gene TRBJ2-7; there is no DNA to check the TCRdb D call of TRBD2. CDR3 length equals 16 residues. Looked up from germline, CDR1 is MNHEY and CDR2 is SMNVEV (reference sequence). The CDR3 sequence: CASSLSGQALLYEQYF.

The rearrangement links TRBV7-3 to TRBJ2-3; TCRdb gives TRBD2 as the D gene, but with no DNA this cannot be confirmed. The CDR3 contains 19 residues. CDR1 and CDR2 (germline): SGHTA, FQGTGA. The CDR3 sequence: CASSSDQGLAGASTDTQYF.

The chain is built from TRBV20-1 and TRBJ2-1; TCRdb designates TRBD1, a call that cannot be tested without DNA. Germline V gene data show CDR1 as DFQATT and CDR2 as SNEGSKA (reference sequence). CDR3 size: 15 residues. CDR3 loop: CSARPPDIVYNEQFF.

V gene TRBV20-1 combines with J gene TRBJ2-1. There are 14 residues in the CDR3. CDR1 DFQATT and CDR2 SNEGSKA come from the germline V gene (reference sequence). CDR3 protein: CSAHGLAANNEQFF.

The rearrangement links TRBV12-3 or TRBV12-4 to TRBJ2-1; TCRdb selects TRBD2, and the lack of DNA leaves this call unchecked. The CDR3 contains 20 residues. CDR3 sequence: CASSREPGLSFEGSYNEQFF.

This chain uses TRBV19 with TRBJ1-3. Germline assignment: CDR1 LNHDA and CDR2 SQIVND (reference sequence). The CDR3 spans 13 residues. CDR3 protein: CASTWGSGNTIYF.

The chain links TRBV20-1 to TRBJ2-7; there is no DNA to check the TCRdb D call of TRBD2. Germline V gives CDR1 DFQATT, CDR2 SNEGSKA (reference sequence). The CDR3 contains 17 residues. The CDR3 is CSARDQTSGSSSYEQYF.

The chain links TRBV5-6 to TRBJ2-2; TCRdb proposes TRBD2, but this gene call is untestable without DNA. Germline loops: CDR1 SGHDT, CDR2 YYEEEE. This CDR3 spans 15 amino acids. The CDR3 sequence is CATWQSRSFTGELFF.

V and J are TRBV27 and TRBJ2-7. Germline CDR1 reads MNHEY; CDR2 reads SMNVEV (reference sequence). This CDR3 comprises 13 residues. The CDR3 sequence: CASSYSYSYEQYF.

The gene calls are TRBV19 and TRBJ1-1. Germline V gene lookup returns CDR1 LNHDA and CDR2 SQIVND (reference sequence). CDR3 size: 16 residues. The CDR3 region is CASSIPSGHGETEAFF.

CDR3 amino acids: CASSPPPRGRSYGYTF. The chain joins TRBV28 to TRBJ1-2; TCRdb picks TRBD1, but there is no DNA to check that call. Germline V lookup: CDR1 MDHEN, CDR2 SYDVKM. The CDR3 length is 16 residues.

This chain connects TRBV6-5 to TRBJ1-1. CDR1 is MNHEY, CDR2 SVGAGI, per germline. This CDR3 has 15 amino acids. CDR3 region: CASSRWRGESTEAFF.

V and J are TRBV19 and TRBJ2-1; TCRdb outputs TRBD2, but without DNA this stays unchecked. Germline CDR1 LNHDA, CDR2 SQIVND (reference sequence). The CDR3 sequence is 15 residues long. CDR3 protein: CASLSTSGWYNEQFF. The full variable domain, rest sourced from reference TRBV19 and TRBJ2-1, is DGGITQSPKYLFRKEGQNVTLSCEQNLNHDAMYWYRQDPGQGLRLIYYSQIVNDFQKGDIAEGYSVSREKKESFPLTVTSAQKNPTAFYLCASLSTSGWYNEQFFGPGTRLTVL.

The CDR3: CASSSTTVAFSYEQYF. This chain uses TRBV11-2 with TRBJ2-7; there is no DNA to check the TCRdb D call of TRBD1. Germline V CDR1 and CDR2: SGHAT, FQNNGV. The CDR3 length is 16 residues.

J is TRBJ2-1 and V is TRBV4-1. The CDR3 is 15 residues long. The V gene's germline CDR1 is MGHRA and CDR2 YSYEKL. The CDR3 region is CASSEGLASYNEQFF.

The CDR3 region is CASSLAGGTYEQYF. The V call is TRBV7-2, the J call TRBJ2-7. Germline loops: CDR1 SGHTA, CDR2 FQGNSA. CDR3 size: 14 residues. The whole variable domain, remainder taken from reference TRBV7-2 and TRBJ2-7, is GAGVSQSPSNKVTEKGKDVELRCDPISGHTALYWYRQSLGQGLEFLIYFQGNSAPDKSGLPSDRFSAERTGGSVSTLTIQRTQQEDSAVYLCASSLAGGTYEQYFGPGTRLTVT.